The sequence of this T cell receptor beta chain was determined in a study of yellow fever vaccine responses in identical twins. Regarding this clonotype: Its antigen is not identified.

Study-level points and caveats: The T cell response to vaccination in identical twins was reportedly partly convergent and partly personalized.

The germline V gene encodes CDR1 SNHLY and CDR2 FYNNEI. This CDR3 is built from 14 residues. Between the trimmed V and J ends, which lost 4 bases and 6 bases, there was a span of 13 bases. TCRdb fed the RT-PCR reads into MiXCR, producing one record per CDR3 protein. The sample has approximately 2,800 distinct CDR3 sequences, approximately 86% seen once. The chain combines TRBV2 with TRBJ2-1; D might be TRBD1 (6 bases). The material sequenced was T cells from blood (PBMCs), unsorted or a sorted subset (not recorded which), taken before or after yellow fever vaccination (not recorded which). This clonotype was sampled from a female donor who received the yellow fever vaccine. CDR3 residues: CASSATGQFNEQFF. CDR3 nucleotide sequence: TGTGCCAGCAGTGCAACGGGACAATTCAATGAGCAGTTCTTC.